A single sample gave rise to the 2 T cell receptor beta chains below, sequenced in a study of blood T cells in healthy people across ages (dated by TCRdb to between 2014 and 2016). The library was generated by 5' RACE. The sequencer was an Illumina HiSeq 2500. The second PCR ran for about 6 to 12 cycles and used a J-beta primer mix along with a sample-barcoded 5' primer. Through fastp at Q25 and MiXCR, TCRdb rebuilt clones from the public reads, retaining in-frame beta chains. For every CDR3 protein sequence, its rows merge into one entry that carries the most common genes and DNA. The table for this sample lists some 700,000 distinct CDR3 sequences; approximately 39% of them were counted only once. Around 20% of the sample is in the top ten clones. The sequenced material came from blood. The receptors were sampled from an older woman in good health.

With respect to this clonotype: A much larger clonotype is one base distant, so this may be a read error. This chain connects TRBV4-2 to TRBJ2-3, with TRBD2 identical over 8 bases. CDR3 length equals 17 residues. Germline values: CDR1 LGHNA, CDR2 YNFKEQ. V was pared by 1 base and J by 4 bases, with 10 bases of the junction left unmatched. CDR3 coding DNA: TGTGCCAGCAGCCAAGCTCCTAATAGCGGGAACGCAGATACGCAGTATTTT. Its protein is CASSQAPNSGNADTQYF.

The J gene is TRBJ2-1, the V gene TRBV5-1, with 7 bases lining up with TRBD2. V gave up 4 bases and J gave up 0 bases; unmatched junction bases: 13. Germline V CDR1 and CDR2: SGHRS, YFSETQ. The CDR3 is made up of 18 amino acids. CDR3 bases: TGCGCCAGCAGCCGGGGAGGAGCGGGGAGTCGCTCCTACAATGAGCAGTTCTTC. Protein sequence: CASSRGGAGSRSYNEQFF.